These 15 T cell receptor beta chains were all obtained from the same sample, sequenced in a study of beta chain features in type 1 diabetes. Every bit of the isolated RNA underwent reverse transcription, so sequencing read expressed TCRB transcripts. Clones were read by immunoSEQ multiplex PCR, and TCRdb kept only the in-frame ones, dropping some. The repertoire includes 300,000 to 400,000 clones, 6.5% to 10% of them detected once, and under 0.5% sits in the top ten. The sample taken for sequencing was central memory CD4+ T cells from blood. The receptors were gathered from a woman under 30 in good health.

Of note for this clone: Compared with germline, one end of the junction differs, possibly owing to a read error. The rearrangement links TRBV7-9 to TRBJ2-5, with 7 bases lining up with TRBD1. Germline CDR1 SEHNR, CDR2 FQNEAQ (reference sequence). The CDR3 is 13 amino acids. DNA for the CDR3: TGCGCCAGCAGCGATGACAGGGACAAGACCCAGTACTTC. This translates into CASSDDRDKTQYF.

This clone was seen a few times. The CDR3 nucleotides read TGCAGTGCTAGAGACCCTGCCCGACTGTTTTTT. Residues: CSARDPARLFF. This chain links TRBV20-1 with TRBJ2-2; D remains ambiguous. The CDR3 consists of 11 residues. The V end was cut by 0 bases, the J end by 14 bases, with 10 bases between. Germline V lookup: CDR1 DFQATT, CDR2 SNEGSKA (reference sequence).

This clone occurred a few times. The chain employs TRBV7-9 and TRBJ2-5; D possibly corresponds to TRBD2 (5 bases). V lost 0 bases and J 5 bases, leaving 7 bases between the germline ends. Germline loops: CDR1 SEHNR, CDR2 FQNEAQ (reference sequence). The CDR3 has 13 amino acids. The CDR3 nucleotides are TGTGCCAGCAGCTTAGCTCCGGGGGAGACCCAGTACTTC. As protein: CASSLAPGETQYF.

This clone was recorded a few times. The chain combines TRBV5-1 with TRBJ2-6; tentatively, D is TRBD2 (5 bases). The germline gives CDR1 SGHRS, CDR2 YFSETQ. V was clipped by 0 bases and J by 3 bases, with 10 bases between them. The CDR3 spans 16 residues. The CDR3 DNA sequence: TGCGCCAGCAGCTTGGAGTTTGGAGGTGGGGCCAACGTCCTGACTTTC. Translation: CASSLEFGGGANVLTF.

In its sample, this clone was seen a few times. This rearrangement joins TRBV2 to TRBJ1-5, with 11 bases matching TRBD1. This CDR3 has 15 amino acids. From germline, CDR1 is SNHLY and CDR2 FYNNEI. The V and J ends lost 4 bases and 5 bases, in that order; junction bases with no gene match: 4. The CDR3 DNA follows: TGTGCCAGCAGTGGGGACAGGGGGGCTTATCAGCCCCAGCATTTT. Protein product: CASSGDRGAYQPQHF. Variable domain in full (rest from reference TRBV2 and TRBJ1-5): EPEVTQTPSHQVTQMGQEVILRCVPISNHLYFYWYRQILGQKVEFLVSFYNNEISEKSEIFDDQFSVERPDGSNFTLKIRSTKLEDSAMYFCASSGDRGAYQPQHFGDGTRLSIL.

This clone was picked up a small number of times. The chain's CDR3 is CASSIALGGFQPQHF. The CDR3 bases are TGTGCCAGTAGTATAGCCTTGGGAGGGTTTCAGCCCCAGCATTTT. This chain uses TRBV19 with TRBJ1-5; D uncertain. Trimming cost V 1 base and J 6 bases, with 13 bases left between them. The length of the CDR3 is 15 residues. Germline-derived CDR1 and CDR2 are LNHDA and SQIVND (reference sequence).

J is TRBJ1-2 and V is TRBV15; a weak D match, TRBD1 (5 bases). V was pared by 3 bases and J by 8 bases, with 16 bases between. The CDR3 sequence is 14 residues long. Per germline, CDR1 LNHNV and CDR2 YYDKDF (reference sequence). The CDR3 DNA reads TGTGCCACCAGCAGTTCCCAGGGATTAGGAGGCTACACCTTC. Translated: CATSSSQGLGGYTF.

The chain carries TRBV4-2 and TRBJ2-3; D gene ambiguous. Trimming cost V 1 base and J 0 bases, with 5 bases left between them. CDR1 and CDR2 from the germline V gene are LGHNA and YNFKEQ. There are 14 residues in the CDR3. CDR3 nucleotide sequence: TGTGCCAGCAGCCAAGTGGGTAGCACAGATACGCAGTATTTT. Its translation: CASSQVGSTDTQYF.

The chain links TRBV29-1 to TRBJ2-1, with 12 bases matching TRBD1. The CDR3 runs to 15 residues. Unmatched junction bases numbered 6, after V lost 6 bases and J lost 3 bases. Germline CDR1 and CDR2: SQVTM and ANQGSEA. CDR3 sequence: CSVTGTGGLYNEQFF. The CDR3 DNA follows: TGCAGCGTAACCGGGACAGGGGGCCTCTACAATGAGCAGTTCTTC.

In its sample, this clone was seen many times. The genes are TRBV15 and TRBJ2-1, with 9 bases aligning to TRBD1. The CDR3 has 16 residues. The germline CDR1 and CDR2 sequences are LNHNV and YYDKDF (reference sequence). V lost 0 bases, J lost 6 bases, and 6 bases stayed unmatched. The CDR3 DNA is TGTGCCACCAGCAGAGAGGCCGGGACAGGGAGCAATGAGCAGTTCTTC. Translated, it gives CATSREAGTGSNEQFF.

This clone was seen a few times. A read error may explain this, as a much larger clone is one base away. Written as DNA, the CDR3 is TGTGCCAGCAGCCCCGGGACTAGCGGCTACAATGAGCAGTTCTTC. It codes for CASSPGTSGYNEQFF. The gene calls are TRBV5-8 and TRBJ2-1, with 11 bases aligning to TRBD2. The V and J ends lost 4 bases and 3 bases, in that order; junction bases with no gene match: 3. Germline V gene sequence: CDR1 SGHTS, CDR2 YDEGEE. This CDR3 is built from 15 residues.

This clone has only a few counts. The chain carries TRBV18 and TRBJ2-1, with 11 bases fitting TRBD1. This CDR3 is 14 amino acids long. Germline V lookup: CDR1 KGHSH, CDR2 LQKENI. V lost 3 bases to trimming and J lost 6 bases; unmatched junction nucleotides: 1. The CDR3 DNA reads as TGTGCCAGCTCACCTGGGACAGGGGGCAATGAGCAGTTCTTC. It is translated as CASSPGTGGNEQFF.

This clone was seen a few times. The chain employs TRBV4-3 and TRBJ2-5; TRBD2 matches 11 bases. This CDR3 is 17 amino acids long. The V gene end was trimmed by 0 bases and the J gene end by 2 bases; junction bases not matched to a gene: 5. Germline assignment: CDR1 LGHNA and CDR2 YSLEER. The CDR3 DNA reads as TGCGCCAGCAGCCAAGATTGGGGACTAGCGGAACAAGAGACCCAGTACTTC. Its translation is CASSQDWGLAEQETQYF.

V is TRBV9 and J is TRBJ1-2; D might be TRBD1 (6 bases). This CDR3 has 17 amino acids. Germline lookup yields CDR1 SGDLS and CDR2 YYNGEE. V lost 0 bases, J lost 7 bases, and 22 bases lay in between. In nucleotides, the CDR3 is TGTGCCAGCAGCGTAGGGGACGTAGGTCCAGGGGTGTTTGGCTACACCTTC. Protein: CASSVGDVGPGVFGYTF.

The chain carries TRBV5-1 and TRBJ1-1; D may be TRBD1 (6 bases). V was cut by 4 bases and J by 1 base, with 14 bases left in between. Looked up from germline, CDR1 is SGHRS and CDR2 is YFSETQ. This CDR3 contains 15 residues. The DNA for the CDR3 is TGCGCCAGCAGCGCTAGGGGGGGCCAGAACACTGAAGCTTTCTTT. Translated: CASSARGGQNTEAFF. The variable domain in full, completed from reference TRBV5-1 and TRBJ1-1, reads KAGVTQTPRYLIKTRGQQVTLSCSPISGHRSVSWYQQTPGQGLQFLFEYFSETQRNKGNFPGRFSGRQFSNSRSEMNVSTLELGDSALYLCASSARGGQNTEAFFGQGTRLTVV.